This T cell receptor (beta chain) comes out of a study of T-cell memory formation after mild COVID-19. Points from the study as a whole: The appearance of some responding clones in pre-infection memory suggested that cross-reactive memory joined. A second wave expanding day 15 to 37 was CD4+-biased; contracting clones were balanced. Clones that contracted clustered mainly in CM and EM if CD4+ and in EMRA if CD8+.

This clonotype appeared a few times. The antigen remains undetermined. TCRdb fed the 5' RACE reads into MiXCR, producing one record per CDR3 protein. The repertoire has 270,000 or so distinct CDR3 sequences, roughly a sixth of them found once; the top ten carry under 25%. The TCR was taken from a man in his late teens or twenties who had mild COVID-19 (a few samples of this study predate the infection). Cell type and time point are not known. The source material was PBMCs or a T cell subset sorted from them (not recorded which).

CDR3 DNA sequence: TGTGCCAGCAGGACGGGTAACGTGGCAGATACGCAGTATTTT. It translates to CASRTGNVADTQYF. The V and J genes are TRBV7-2 and TRBJ2-3; D gene unclear. The CDR3 sequence is 14 residues long. CDR1 is SGHTA and CDR2 is FQGNSA in the germline V gene. Trimming cost V 6 bases and J 4 bases, with 14 bases left between them.